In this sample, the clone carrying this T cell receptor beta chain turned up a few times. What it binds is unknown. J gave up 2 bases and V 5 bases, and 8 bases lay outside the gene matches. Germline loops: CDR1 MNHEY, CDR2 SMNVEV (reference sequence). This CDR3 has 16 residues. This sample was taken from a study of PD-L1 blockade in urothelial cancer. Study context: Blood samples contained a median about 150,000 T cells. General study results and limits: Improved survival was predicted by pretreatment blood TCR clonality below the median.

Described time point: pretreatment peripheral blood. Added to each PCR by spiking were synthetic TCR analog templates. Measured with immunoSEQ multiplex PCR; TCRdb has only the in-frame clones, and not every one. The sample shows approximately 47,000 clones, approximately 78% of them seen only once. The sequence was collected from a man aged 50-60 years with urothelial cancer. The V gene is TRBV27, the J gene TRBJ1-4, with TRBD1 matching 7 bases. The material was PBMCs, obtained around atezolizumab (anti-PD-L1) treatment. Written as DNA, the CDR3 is TGTGCCAGCAGTCCACGGACAGGACTTACTAATGAAAAACTGTTTTTT. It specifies CASSPRTGLTNEKLFF.